This TCR beta chain was obtained from a study of beta chain features in type 1 diabetes. Study-wide results and caveats: For patients, the naive, central memory and Treg TCRB repertoires appeared more alike than for healthy donors.

The sample holds a few counts of this clone. Its cognate antigen is unknown. Reverse transcription of all isolated RNA meant that expressed TCRB transcripts were sequenced. Sequencing used immunoSEQ multiplex PCR; TCRdb keeps in-frame clones, though not all of them. The sample records approximately 330,000 clones, about 11% being singletons. This TCR was recovered from a woman in her 30s in good health. Sequencing was performed on naive CD4+ T cells from blood.

The CDR3 sequence is CASSVGVLAGDEQYF. The CDR3 nucleotides are TGTGCCAGCAGCGTAGGGGTACTAGCGGGAGACGAGCAGTACTTC. This chain links TRBV9 with TRBJ2-7; 11 bases are shared with TRBD2. V trimming: 0 bases; J trimming: 5 bases; junction bases outside the gene matches: 4. The CDR3 loop spans 15 amino acids. Germline V lookup: CDR1 SGDLS, CDR2 YYNGEE.